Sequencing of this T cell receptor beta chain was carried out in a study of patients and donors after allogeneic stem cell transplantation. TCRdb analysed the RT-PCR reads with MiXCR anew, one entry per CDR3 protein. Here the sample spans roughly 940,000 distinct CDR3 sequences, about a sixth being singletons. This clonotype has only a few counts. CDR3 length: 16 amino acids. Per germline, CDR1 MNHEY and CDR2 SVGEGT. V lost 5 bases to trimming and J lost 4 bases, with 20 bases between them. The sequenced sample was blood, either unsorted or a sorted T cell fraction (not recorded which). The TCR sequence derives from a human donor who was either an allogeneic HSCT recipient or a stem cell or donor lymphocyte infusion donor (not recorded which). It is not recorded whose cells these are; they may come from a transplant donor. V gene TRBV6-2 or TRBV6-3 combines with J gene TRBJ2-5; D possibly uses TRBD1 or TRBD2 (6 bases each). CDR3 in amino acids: CASSHRAGGLRETQYF. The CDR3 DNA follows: TGTGCCAGCAGTCACAGGGCCGGGGGCTTAAGAGAGACCCAGTACTTC.